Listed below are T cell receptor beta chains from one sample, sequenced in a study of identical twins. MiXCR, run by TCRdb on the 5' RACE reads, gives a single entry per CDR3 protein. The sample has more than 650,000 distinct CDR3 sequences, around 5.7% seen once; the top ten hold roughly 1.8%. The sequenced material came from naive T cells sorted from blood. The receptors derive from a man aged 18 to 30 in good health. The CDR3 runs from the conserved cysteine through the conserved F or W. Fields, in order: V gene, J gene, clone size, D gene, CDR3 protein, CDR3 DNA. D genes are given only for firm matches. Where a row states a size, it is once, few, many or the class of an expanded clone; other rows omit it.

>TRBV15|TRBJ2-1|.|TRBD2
CATSRAGGRNEQFF
TGTGCCACCAGCAGAGCGGGAGGACGAAATGAGCAGTTCTTC
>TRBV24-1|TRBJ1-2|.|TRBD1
CATSDTDRYIYTF
TGTGCCACCAGTGATACGGACAGGTATATCTACACCTTC
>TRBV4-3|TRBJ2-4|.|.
CASSPTWGGWGIQYF
TGCGCCAGCAGCCCCACTTGGGGCGGCTGGGGCATTCAGTACTTC
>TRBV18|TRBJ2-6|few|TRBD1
CASSLEPGQFNSGANVLTF
TGTGCCAGCTCACTGGAACCGGGACAGTTTAACTCTGGGGCCAACGTCCTGACTTTC
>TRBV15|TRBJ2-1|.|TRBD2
CATRESSGRADEQFF
TGTGCCACCAGGGAATCTAGCGGGAGGGCGGATGAGCAGTTCTTC
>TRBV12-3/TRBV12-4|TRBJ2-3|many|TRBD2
CASSRLREGTDTQYF
TGTGCCAGCAGTCGCTTGCGGGAGGGCACAGATACGCAGTATTTT
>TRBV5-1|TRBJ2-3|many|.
CASSPLTDTDTQYF
TGCGCCAGCAGCCCTCTGACGGACACAGATACGCAGTATTTT
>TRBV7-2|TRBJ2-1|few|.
CASSLFPATQFEQFF
TGTGCCAGCAGCTTATTCCCCGCGACGCAGTTTGAGCAGTTCTTC
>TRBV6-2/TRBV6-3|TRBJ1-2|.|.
CASRGTGSAVGYTF
TGTGCCAGCAGGGGGACGGGATCGGCGGTGGGCTACACCTTC
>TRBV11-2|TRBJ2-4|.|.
CASSASGRNVGNIQYF
TGTGCCAGCAGCGCCTCGGGGCGTAACGTAGGAAACATTCAGTACTTC
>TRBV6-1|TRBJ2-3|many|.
CASMRVPLAQYF
TGTGCCAGCATGCGGGTCCCTTTAGCGCAGTATTTT
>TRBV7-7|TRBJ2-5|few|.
CASSLEARGETQYF
TGTGCCAGCAGCCTAGAGGCTAGAGGAGAGACCCAGTACTTC
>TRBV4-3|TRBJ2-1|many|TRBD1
CASSQEYPPGQAYNEQFF
TGCGCCAGCAGCCAAGAATATCCACCAGGACAGGCCTACAATGAGCAGTTCTTC
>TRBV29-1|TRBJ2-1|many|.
CSVPDRSGQFF
TGCAGCGTCCCTGACAGGTCCGGGCAGTTCTTC
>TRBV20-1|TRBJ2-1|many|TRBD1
CSASRTGEGVNEQFF
TGCAGTGCTAGTCGGACAGGGGAGGGGGTCAATGAGCAGTTCTTC
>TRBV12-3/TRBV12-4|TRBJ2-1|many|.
CASSLRTVNNEQFF
TGTGCCAGCAGTTTAAGGACGGTGAACAATGAGCAGTTCTTC
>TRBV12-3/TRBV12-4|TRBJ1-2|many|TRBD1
CASSPSDRGRHGYTF
TGTGCCAGCAGTCCATCGGACAGGGGGCGTCATGGCTACACCTTC
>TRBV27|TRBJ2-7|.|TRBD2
CASSFPSGIREQYF
TGTGCCAGCAGTTTCCCTAGCGGGATCCGAGAGCAGTACTTC
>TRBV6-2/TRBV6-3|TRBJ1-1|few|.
CASSFGQGTIMNTEAFF
TGTGCCAGCAGTTTCGGCCAGGGAACAATCATGAACACTGAAGCTTTCTTT
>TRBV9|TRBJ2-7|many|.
CASSPGAVYEQYF
TGTGCCAGCAGCCCAGGGGCCGTCTACGAGCAGTACTTC
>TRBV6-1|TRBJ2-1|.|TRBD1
CASSPGTGGSEQFF
TGTGCCAGCAGCCCCGGGACAGGGGGAAGTGAGCAGTTCTTC
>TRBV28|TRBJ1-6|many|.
CASYSALNSPLHF
TGTGCCAGCTACTCGGCGCTGAATTCACCCCTCCACTTT
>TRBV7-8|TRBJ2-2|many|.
CASSLRQDTGELFF
TGTGCCAGCAGCTTACGACAAGACACCGGGGAGCTGTTTTTT
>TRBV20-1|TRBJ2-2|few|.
CSAPVGRFNTGELFF
TGCAGTGCCCCAGTCGGACGGTTTAACACCGGGGAGCTGTTTTTT